A single sample is the source of the 6 T cell receptor beta chains below, sequenced in a study of blood T cell repertoires in COVID-19. TCRdb keeps only in-frame clones here, not all; method: immunoSEQ multiplex PCR. Counted here are roughly 75,000 clones, roughly 80% occurring once; the ten biggest clones make up 11%. Sequenced material: peripheral blood. Source of these receptors: a man aged 45 to 65 with acute or convalescent COVID-19.

This chain connects TRBV6-2 or TRBV6-3 to TRBJ1-1; maybe TRBD1 (5 bases). The CDR3 totals 17 residues. Germline loops: CDR1 MNHEY, CDR2 SVGEGT. V was cut by 2 bases and J by 3 bases, with 19 bases left in between. CDR3 region: CASSYVDVRAVDTEAFF. The CDR3, as DNA: TGTGCCAGCAGTTACGTAGATGTCAGGGCAGTTGACACTGAAGCTTTCTTT.

The table lists this clone with a count of one. The rearrangement uses TRBV27 and TRBJ2-2, with 10 bases lining up with TRBD1. The CDR3 runs 16 residues. The trim removed 6 bases at V and 6 bases at J, leaving 10 bases unmatched. Germline V lookup: CDR1 MNHEY, CDR2 SMNVEV (reference sequence). CDR3 in amino acids: CASRKPGQGSPGELFF. As DNA, the CDR3 is TGTGCCAGCAGGAAACCGGGACAGGGGTCCCCCGGGGAGCTGTTTTTT.

The rearrangement links TRBV21-1 to TRBJ2-7; TRBD1, the D gene given by the table, was not confirmed from the DNA. TRBV21-1 is a known pseudogene. The CDR3 sequence is 13 residues long. CDR3 in DNA: TGTGCCAGCAGCAAACACGACAACTACGAGCAGTACTTC. Its translation is CASSKHDNYEQYF.

This clone was seen once. This chain links TRBV27 with TRBJ1-2; tentatively, D is TRBD1 (6 bases). The CDR3 has 14 residues. Between the trimmed V and J ends, which lost 8 bases and 6 bases, there was a span of 19 bases. Germline CDR1 MNHEY, CDR2 SMNVEV (reference sequence). The DNA for the CDR3 is TGTGCCAGCTCGGACGTTGGGGGGGCGGATGGCTACACCTTC. This translates into CASSDVGGADGYTF.

This chain uses TRBV5-1 with TRBJ2-3; 8 bases are shared with TRBD2. Unmatched junction bases numbered 4, after V lost 3 bases and J lost 1 base. This CDR3 is 15 amino acids long. Germline loops: CDR1 SGHRS, CDR2 YFSETQ. CDR3 DNA: TGCGCCAGCAGCTCTTCACTAGCGGGCACAGATACGCAGTATTTT. This gives the protein CASSSSLAGTDTQYF.

There are a few counts of this clone. The chain has TRBV7-2 and TRBJ2-7, with D hard to call. Germline CDR1 reads SGHTA; CDR2 reads FQGNSA. This CDR3 spans 13 amino acids. V was trimmed by 2 bases and J by 4 bases, leaving 9 bases between them. Here the CDR3 reads CASSLMGEYEQYF. CDR3 nucleotides: TGTGCCAGCAGCTTAATGGGCGAATACGAGCAGTACTTC.